Presented here are 15 T cell receptor beta chains from one specimen sequenced in a study of regulatory T cells in long-lasting Graves disease. Regarding time point: newly diagnosed GD, antithyroid drugs for less than 3 months. Extracted PBMC RNA gave rise to the TCR library. Relying on iRepertoire HTBI primers and Arm-PCR of CDR3 regions, the team built TCR beta libraries. MiXCR, applied by TCRdb to the multiplex PCR reads, yields one record per CDR3 protein. This table holds 250,000 to 300,000 distinct CDR3 sequences, around a sixth found once. Another study also made use of these data, one on T cells in Graves' hyperthyroidism and ophthalmopathy.

Sequenced material: peripheral blood mononuclear cells (PBMCs), taken at new diagnosis, from a patient treated with antithyroid drugs. The source of these receptors is a woman aged 30 to 39 with Graves disease.

This clonotype showed up many times. At one end, the junction sequence differs from germline, possibly due to a read error. V usage is TRBV7-9 and J usage is TRBJ2-1; D not certain. Germline V lookup: CDR1 SEHNR, CDR2 FQNEAQ (reference sequence). CDR3 length: 12 amino acids. For the CDR3, the DNA is TGCGCCAGCAGCTTGGTCCACAATGAGCAGTTCTTC. Its translation is CASSLVHNEQFF.

This clonotype was seen many times. The chain is built from TRBV20-1 and TRBJ2-7, with no clear D. V was shortened by 3 bases and J by 0 bases, with 12 bases between the two germline ends. The CDR3 covers 14 residues. Germline V gene data show CDR1 as DFQATT and CDR2 as SNEGSKA (reference sequence). The CDR3 loop is CSASSAGHSYEQYF. The CDR3 DNA sequence: TGCAGTGCTAGCAGCGCCGGTCACTCCTACGAGCAGTACTTC.

This chain uses TRBV12-3 or TRBV12-4 with TRBJ2-7; TRBD1 matches 11 bases. CDR3 size: 16 residues. The ends lost 5 bases at V and 3 bases at J; junction bases unmatched: 9. The CDR3 DNA reads TGTGCCAGCAGTCCCACCGGGACAGGGGGTCTCTACGAGCAGTACTTC. Its translation is CASSPTGTGGLYEQYF.

The chain carries TRBV29-1 and TRBJ1-2; no firm D call. The V gene lost 6 bases and the J gene lost 8 bases, with 13 bases spanning the gap. The CDR3 totals 11 residues. Looked up from germline, CDR1 is SQVTM and CDR2 is ANQGSEA. Here the CDR3 DNA reads TGCAGCGTGACTCGGCCGGGAGGCTACACCTTC. Protein: CSVTRPGGYTF.

There are many counts of this clonotype. V gene TRBV4-1 combines with J gene TRBJ2-5; perhaps TRBD2 as D (6 bases). The CDR3 is 15 residues long. V lost 5 bases and J lost 0, with 13 bases in between. The V gene's germline CDR1 is MGHRA and CDR2 YSYEKL. The CDR3 nucleotides read TGCGCCAGCAGCTCTCGTCGGGGGTACCAAGAGACCCAGTACTTC. The encoded protein is CASSSRRGYQETQYF.

Notes on this clonotype: A much larger clone sits a single nucleotide away, making a read error possible. The chain links TRBV20-1 to TRBJ2-5; a weak D match, TRBD2 (5 bases). The V gene lost 3 bases and the J gene lost 9 bases, with 23 bases spanning the gap. This CDR3 is 15 amino acids long. The germline CDR1 and CDR2 sequences are DFQATT and SNEGSKA (reference sequence). CDR3 nucleotide sequence: TGCAGTGCTAGGGAGAGGGAGACCCCCCAAGAATCCCAGTACTTC. This gives the protein CSARERETPQESQYF.

This clonotype was seen repeatedly, ten times or more. This rearrangement joins TRBV20-1 to TRBJ1-1; weak D call: TRBD1 (5 bases). Trimming removed 0 bases at V and 0 bases at J, with 11 bases between. The CDR3 has 15 residues. Per germline, CDR1 DFQATT and CDR2 SNEGSKA (reference sequence). The CDR3 loop is CSAREGGELNTEAFF. CDR3 sequence (DNA): TGCAGTGCTAGAGAGGGGGGGGAATTGAACACTGAAGCTTTCTTT.

This clonotype showed up just a few times. The rearrangement joins TRBV5-1 to TRBJ2-6, with 9 bases matching TRBD1. V lost 1 base to trimming and J lost 0 bases; unmatched junction nucleotides: 11. Germline V gene lookup returns CDR1 SGHRS and CDR2 YFSETQ. CDR3 size: 20 residues. CDR3 nucleotide sequence: TGCGCCAGCAGCTTGAGGGACCGTGGACAGGGGTACTCTGGGGCCAACGTCCTGACTTTC. Its translation is CASSLRDRGQGYSGANVLTF. Using reference TRBV5-1 and TRBJ2-6 for the parts outside the CDR3, the full variable domain is KAGVTQTPRYLIKTRGQQVTLSCSPISGHRSVSWYQQTPGQGLQFLFEYFSETQRNKGNFPGRFSGRQFSNSRSEMNVSTLELGDSALYLCASSLRDRGQGYSGANVLTFGAGSRLTVL.

Ten or more counts support this clonotype. The genes are TRBV11-2 and TRBJ2-7; D is possibly TRBD1 or TRBD2 (6 bases each). Germline V gene lookup returns CDR1 SGHAT and CDR2 FQNNGV. V gave up 6 bases and J gave up 2 bases, with 20 bases separating them. This CDR3 has 16 residues. The DNA for the CDR3 is TGTGCCAGCAGGGTGGGGGGCAAGGGGAATCCCTACGAGCAGTACTTC. Protein product: CASRVGGKGNPYEQYF.

V gene TRBV18 combines with J gene TRBJ2-3, with 7 bases matching TRBD2. Trimming removed 8 bases from V and 2 bases from J; junction bases left unmatched: 7. This CDR3 comprises 14 residues. Germline V gene data show CDR1 as KGHSH and CDR2 as LQKENI. This chain's CDR3 is CASADGGTTDTQYF. The CDR3 region has the DNA TGTGCCAGCGCCGACGGGGGGACCACAGATACGCAGTATTTT.

This clonotype came up many times. This chain connects TRBV7-9 to TRBJ1-5; D may be TRBD1 (6 bases). Trimming stripped 1 base from V and 0 bases from J, with 19 bases between. Germline V lookup: CDR1 SEHNR, CDR2 FQNEAQ (reference sequence). The CDR3 totals 19 residues. Here the CDR3 DNA reads TGTGCCAGCAGCTTAGGACCCGAGAGGGGGGTTTATAGCAATCAGCCCCAGCATTTT. Residues: CASSLGPERGVYSNQPQHF.

This clonotype was seen many times. The chain uses TRBV10-3 and TRBJ1-2; D gene ambiguous. Trimming shortened V by 0 bases and J by 6 bases, and 8 bases separated the two germline ends. The CDR3 has 13 residues. Per germline, CDR1 ENHRY and CDR2 SYGVKD. CDR3 nucleotide sequence: TGTGCCATCAGTGAGTCGGCCGGGGATGGCTACACCTTC. This translates into CAISESAGDGYTF.

This clonotype was observed at least ten times. V and J are TRBV12-3 or TRBV12-4 and TRBJ1-4, with TRBD1 matching 11 bases. The CDR3 has 15 amino acids. V lost 6 bases and J lost 6; bases outside the gene matches: 6. Written as DNA, the CDR3 is TGTGCCAGCAGCACTGGGACAGGGGGAGATGAAAAACTGTTTTTT. This codes for CASSTGTGGDEKLFF.

This clonotype was picked up many times. This chain joins TRBV20-1 and TRBJ1-2, with D possibly TRBD1 on 5 matching bases. The CDR3 length is 11 residues. Germline CDR1 and CDR2: DFQATT and SNEGSKA (reference sequence). The CDR3, as DNA: TGCCTCGGGACCGCTAACTATGGCTACACCTTC. Translated, it gives CLGTANYGYTF.

This clonotype occurred many times. The chain uses TRBV5-8 and TRBJ1-1; D perhaps matches TRBD1 (6 bases). The germline V and J ends were trimmed by 4 bases and 5 bases, with 18 bases remaining between them. The length of the CDR3 is 15 residues. Germline V gives CDR1 SGHTS, CDR2 YDEGEE. This chain's CDR3 is CASSQGQGLWTEAFF. CDR3 nucleotides: TGTGCCAGCAGCCAGGGACAAGGGTTGTGGACTGAAGCTTTCTTT.